A single sample is the source of the 12 T cell receptor beta chains below, sequenced in a study of T cell responses to AZD1222 COVID-19 vaccine. The assay was immunoSEQ multiplex PCR, and TCRdb's table has in-frame clones only and misses some. Of roughly 70,000 clones detected, roughly 89% appear once; the ten largest clones hold 2% to 2.5%. The source material was peripheral blood, sampled on day 0 of AZD1222 vaccination. The source is an adult in good health.

This clone was observed a single time. The gene calls are TRBV19 and TRBJ1-5; the D gene is possibly TRBD1 (6 bases). In germline, CDR1 is LNHDA, CDR2 SQIVND (reference sequence). The CDR3 runs 16 residues. Trimming pared 1 base from V and 7 bases from J, leaving 17 bases between. The CDR3 coding sequence is TGTGCCAGTAGTATAGCCGAGGGGGGGCTAGGCCAGCCCCAGCATTTT. This codes for CASSIAEGGLGQPQHF.

V and J are TRBV9 and TRBJ2-7, with D possibly being TRBD1 or TRBD2 (5 bases each). The length of the CDR3 is 15 residues. The V and J ends lost 3 bases and 3 bases respectively, with 16 bases between them. CDR1 is SGDLS and CDR2 is YYNGEE in the germline V gene. DNA of the CDR3: TGTGCCAGCAGCGAGGCCCGGGGCGCTAACTACGAGCAGTACTTC. It encodes CASSEARGANYEQYF. The whole variable domain, filled in from reference TRBV9 and TRBJ2-7, reads DSGVTQTPKHLITATGQRVTLRCSPRSGDLSVYWYQQSLDQGLQFLIQYYNGEERAKGNILERFSAQQFPDLHSELNLSSLELGDSALYFCASSEARGANYEQYFGPGTRLTVT.

The CDR3 DNA follows: TGTGCCAGCAGTTTATCCGGACAGGTGTATGGCTACACCTTC. Protein: CASSLSGQVYGYTF. This rearrangement joins TRBV28 to TRBJ1-2; TRBD1 matches 7 bases. The V gene end was trimmed by 1 base and the J gene end by 5 bases; junction bases not matched to a gene: 4. The V gene's germline CDR1 is MDHEN and CDR2 SYDVKM. The CDR3 extends over 14 amino acids.

CDR3 loop: CASSLNSFNQPQHF. In DNA form, the CDR3 reads TGTGCCAGCAGTTTAAACAGCTTCAATCAGCCCCAGCATTTT. This chain joins TRBV6-5 and TRBJ1-5; D not resolved. V was trimmed by 4 bases and J by 3 bases, leaving 10 bases between them. The CDR3 contains 14 residues. The germline CDR1 and CDR2 sequences are MNHEY and SVGAGI.

The chain couples TRBV28 to TRBJ2-1; tentatively, D is TRBD1 or TRBD2 (5 bases each). This CDR3 is built from 15 residues. Germline V gene sequence: CDR1 MDHEN, CDR2 SYDVKM. Trimming cost V 3 bases and J 6 bases, with 15 bases left between them. CDR3 DNA sequence: TGTGCCAGCAGTTTCGGGGCGATCAAGGGCAATGAGCAGTTCTTC. It encodes CASSFGAIKGNEQFF. The full variable domain, with the rest looked up from reference TRBV28 and TRBJ2-1, is DVKVTQSSRYLVKRTGEKVFLECVQDMDHENMFWYRQDPGLGLRLIYFSYDVKMKEKGDIPEGYSVSREKKERFSLILESASTNQTSMYLCASSFGAIKGNEQFFGPGTRLTVL.

Only one count was recorded for this clone. The gene calls are TRBV24-1 and TRBJ2-5; the D gene is possibly TRBD2 (5 bases). The V and J ends lost 3 bases and 5 bases respectively, with 9 bases between them. The CDR3 consists of 13 residues. In germline, CDR1 is KGHDR, CDR2 SFDVKD. This CDR3 reads CATSDRRRETQYF. For the CDR3, the DNA is TGTGCCACCAGTGATCGCAGGAGGGAGACCCAGTACTTC.

For this clone: Other DNA sequences within the sample encode an identical CDR3. The chain is built from TRBV28 and TRBJ1-1; D gene uncertain. The CDR3 runs to 13 residues. Trimming shortened V by 8 bases and J by 2 bases, and 12 bases separated the two germline ends. Germline V gives CDR1 MDHEN, CDR2 SYDVKM. In DNA form, the CDR3 reads TGTGCCAGCCTCCTACGGGGAAACACTGAAGCTTTCTTT. This sequence encodes CASLLRGNTEAFF.

The chain couples TRBV19 to TRBJ1-5; no firm D call. V shed 9 bases and J shed 0 bases, with 18 bases lying between them. This CDR3 has 16 amino acids. Per germline, CDR1 LNHDA and CDR2 SQIVND (reference sequence). CDR3 sequence: CASGRADKYSNQPQHF. CDR3 nucleotide sequence: TGTGCCAGCGGAAGGGCAGACAAATATAGCAATCAGCCCCAGCATTTT.

The rearrangement joins TRBV7-9 to TRBJ2-1; 9 nucleotides line up with TRBD1. Germline V CDR1 and CDR2: SEHNR, FQNEAQ (reference sequence). The length of the CDR3 is 13 residues. The trim removed 5 bases at V and 8 bases at J, leaving 4 bases unmatched. DNA of the CDR3: TGTGCCAGCAGCCGGACAGGGGTGGATGAGCAGTTCTTC. This gives the protein CASSRTGVDEQFF.

This chain joins TRBV5-8 and TRBJ1-4; possibly TRBD1 for D (5 bases). V was pared by 1 base and J by 8 bases, with 18 bases between. This CDR3 is built from 16 residues. The V gene's germline CDR1 is SGHTS and CDR2 YDEGEE. This chain's CDR3 is CASSLRMQGSYEKLFF. In DNA, the CDR3 is TGTGCCAGCAGCTTGAGGATGCAGGGTTCGTACGAAAAACTGTTTTTT.

The rearrangement joins TRBV19 to TRBJ1-2, with TRBD1 as a possible D gene (6 bases). Trimming took 1 base from V and 0 from J, leaving 12 bases between them. There are 16 residues in the CDR3. Germline loops: CDR1 LNHDA, CDR2 SQIVND (reference sequence). The CDR3 sequence is CASSIGTRGANYGYTF. CDR3 nucleotide sequence: TGTGCCAGTAGTATAGGCACCAGGGGAGCTAACTATGGCTACACCTTC.

The gene calls are TRBV30 and TRBJ2-2, with 7 bases aligning to TRBD1. Germline CDR1 and CDR2: GTSNPN and SVGIG (reference sequence). V was clipped by 3 bases and J by 0 bases; unmatched bases: 1. The CDR3 runs to 14 residues. As DNA, the CDR3 is TGTGCCTGGAGGGGACAGTCGAACACCGGGGAGCTGTTTTTT. It codes for CAWRGQSNTGELFF. Using reference TRBV30 and TRBJ2-2 for the parts outside the CDR3, the full variable domain is SQTIHQWPATLVQPVGSPLSLECTVEGTSNPNLYWYRQAAGRGLQLLFYSVGIGQISSEVPQNLSASRPQDRQFILSSKKLLLSDSGFYLCAWRGQSNTGELFFGEGSRLTVL.